This T cell receptor beta chain was sequenced for a study of molecular identifiers for immune sequencing clone quantification. Notes on the study in general: Sizes of highly expanded clones could be underestimated through identical TCRs sharing a barcode. The study found clones above 20 RNA copies held over 99% of effector molecules and under 1% in naive cells.

TCRdb independently ran MiXCR on the PCR reads; one entry per CDR3 protein. The repertoire holds 88,000 or so distinct CDR3 sequences, with over 20% as singletons. This clonotype has at least ten counts. Its antigen is unknown. The TCR originated in a human donor in good health. Some libraries in this study had Jurkat cell RNA spiked in. Input material: naive CD8+ T cells from blood, with Jurkat cell RNA spiked in. Subset indicated: FACS-sorted CD8+CD4-CCR7+CD45RA+ naive T cells.

The CDR3 coding sequence is TGTGCCTGGCTGGGGGGCGCGGGAACTGAAGCTTTCTTT. Translated: CAWLGGAGTEAFF. The V and J genes are TRBV30 and TRBJ1-1; maybe TRBD1 (6 bases). The CDR3 loop spans 13 amino acids. Germline lookup yields CDR1 GTSNPN and CDR2 SVGIG (reference sequence). Trimming pared 5 bases from V and 5 bases from J, leaving 15 bases between.